Given below is one T cell receptor beta chain in context. Its antigen remains unidentified. This CDR3 contains 13 residues. Germline lookup yields CDR1 SGHKS and CDR2 YYEKEE (reference sequence). Between the trimmed V and J ends, which lost 1 base and 8 bases, there was a span of 12 bases. TCRdb's table, derived via immunoSEQ multiplex PCR, lists solely in-frame clones and lacks some. This table has about 28,000 clones, about three quarters appearing once. This record comes from a study of neoadjuvant nivolumab and ipilimumab in lung cancer. At the level of the study: The combination arm added day-1 ipilimumab 1 mg/kg to nivolumab 3 mg/kg on days 1, 15, 29. Study-level results: Blood richness before therapy tracked richness in tumors resected after neoadjuvant therapy.

The sequence came from an adult with non-small cell lung cancer. The V and J genes are TRBV5-5 and TRBJ1-2, with D perhaps matching TRBD1 (5 bases). This specimen was tumor tissue, taken after neoadjuvant nivolumab, alone or with ipilimumab, at or shortly before surgery. As DNA, the CDR3 is TGTGCCAGCAGCTTGCAGGGTTTGAAGGGCTACACCTTC. Translating gives CASSLQGLKGYTF.